These 20 T cell receptor beta chains originate from one sample sequenced in a study of regulatory T cells in long-lasting Graves disease. HTBI primers from iRepertoire and Arm-PCR of CDR3 regions yielded the TCR beta libraries. Via MiXCR, TCRdb re-called the multiplex PCR reads, giving one row per CDR3 protein. The sample holds 450,000 to 600,000 distinct CDR3 sequences, about a sixth seen once. Time point indicated: newly diagnosed GD, antithyroid drugs for less than 3 months. PBMC-derived RNA was used for the TCR library. These data also featured in a second study, about T cells in Graves' hyperthyroidism and ophthalmopathy.

Sequences were derived from peripheral blood mononuclear cells (PBMCs), sampled at new diagnosis, from a patient treated with antithyroid drugs. The receptors originated from a man aged 35 to 55 with Graves disease.

This clonotype was seen a few times. The V and J genes are TRBV14 and TRBJ1-1; D gene ambiguous. Germline CDR1 is SGHDN and CDR2 is FVKESK. Trimming left V 3 bases short and J 10 bases short, with 18 bases between. This CDR3 comprises 14 residues. The CDR3 here is CASSQDPVGKVAFF. In DNA form, the CDR3 reads TGTGCCAGCAGCCAGGATCCGGTCGGCAAGGTAGCTTTCTTT.

This clonotype has a handful of counts. V usage is TRBV20-1 and J usage is TRBJ2-7; TRBD1 agrees at 8 bases. The CDR3 is made up of 15 amino acids. The V segment lost 2 bases and the J segment 2 bases; nucleotides outside the gene matches: 8. CDR1 DFQATT and CDR2 SNEGSKA come from the germline V gene (reference sequence). Here the CDR3 DNA reads TGCAGTGCTAGATCCCCTGGACAGGGAACCTACGAGCAGTACTTC. Translation: CSARSPGQGTYEQYF.

The V call is TRBV4-1, the J call TRBJ2-7, with TRBD2 matching over 7 bases. Trimming cost V 1 base and J 3 bases; bases outside gene matches: 9. This CDR3 contains 16 residues. Germline V gene sequence: CDR1 MGHRA, CDR2 YSYEKL. CDR3 amino acids: CASSQVLAGALYEQYF. The CDR3 region has the DNA TGCGCCAGCAGCCAAGTCCTCGCGGGAGCCCTCTACGAGCAGTACTTC.

This clonotype was seen many times. The chain has TRBV7-9 and TRBJ2-5; 7 bases line up with TRBD2. The CDR3 runs to 16 residues. The V gene's germline CDR1 is SEHNR and CDR2 FQNEAQ (reference sequence). J was trimmed by 1 base and V by 4 bases; bases with no gene match: 9. The CDR3 nucleotides read TGTGCCAGCAGCTCTGCCGGGACTAATGCCCAAGAGACCCAGTACTTC. The encoded protein is CASSSAGTNAQETQYF.

This clonotype was recorded a few times. The chain carries TRBV4-1 and TRBJ1-5; D not certain. The germline gives CDR1 MGHRA, CDR2 YSYEKL. V was clipped by 1 base and J by 6 bases, with 7 bases between them. CDR3 size: 13 residues. The CDR3 protein is CASSQVIVQPQHF. The DNA of the CDR3 is TGCGCCAGCAGCCAAGTTATAGTTCAGCCCCAGCATTTT.

The sample holds a few counts of this clonotype. This rearrangement joins TRBV20-1 to TRBJ2-2; 8 nucleotides match TRBD2. Germline V gene data show CDR1 as DFQATT and CDR2 as SNEGSKA (reference sequence). The junction had 7 bases not matched to a gene; V was cut back by 5 bases and J by 5 bases. CDR3 length equals 14 residues. In DNA form, the CDR3 reads TGCAGTGCTCGCCAGCGGGGGCGAACCGGGGAGCTGTTTTTT. Translated, it gives CSARQRGRTGELFF.

This clonotype was seen ten or more times. The chain recombines TRBV6-1 with TRBJ2-7; tentatively, D is TRBD1 (7 bases). CDR3 size: 15 residues. Germline V CDR1 and CDR2: MNHNS, SASEGT. Deletions cut 7 bases from V and 5 bases from J, with 21 bases between. The CDR3 nucleotides read TGTGCCAGCATGAGCCCTAGGGGGCGGGGTGACGAGCAGTACTTC. Amino acids: CASMSPRGRGDEQYF.

In this sample, this clonotype turned up a few times. The chain combines TRBV10-3 with TRBJ2-1; perhaps TRBD1 as D (6 bases). Germline-derived CDR1 and CDR2 are ENHRY and SYGVKD. The V gene lost 5 bases and the J gene lost 8 bases, with 10 bases spanning the gap. The CDR3 is made up of 12 amino acids. CDR3 amino acids: CAISRQGYEQFF. The DNA for the CDR3 is TGTGCCATCAGTCGGCAGGGGTATGAGCAGTTCTTC.

On this clonotype itself: This sequence may be a read error, since a much larger clone differs from it by one base. This chain uses TRBV6-2 or TRBV6-3 with TRBJ2-3; D ambiguous. The DNA end lines up better with TRBJ1-5; the J call may be wrong. The CDR3 consists of 14 residues. CDR1 is MNHEY, CDR2 SVGEGT, per germline. The CDR3 DNA reads TGTGCCAGCAAGTGGGCCACTAGCACAGATACGCAGCATTTT. It is translated as CASKWATSTDTQHF.

This chain uses TRBV20-1 with TRBJ2-7; D is possibly TRBD1 or TRBD2 (7 bases each). This CDR3 has 14 residues. Per the germline V gene, CDR1 is DFQATT and CDR2 is SNEGSKA (reference sequence). V was clipped by 3 bases and J by 6 bases, with 18 bases between them. CDR3 loop: CSASRGDYLAEQYF. The DNA for the CDR3 is TGCAGTGCTAGCAGGGGGGACTACCTAGCCGAGCAGTACTTC.

The sample holds many counts of this clonotype. The chain has TRBV7-9 and TRBJ2-3; weak D call: TRBD1 (5 bases). The CDR3 contains 14 residues. In germline, CDR1 is SEHNR, CDR2 FQNEAQ (reference sequence). V lost 5 bases to trimming and J lost 5 bases, with 14 bases between them. The CDR3 nucleotides are TGTGCCAGCAGCCCGCGACAGTACGAAGATACGCAGTATTTT. The encoded protein is CASSPRQYEDTQYF.

This clonotype was counted ten times or more. The rearrangement uses TRBV28 and TRBJ1-5, with 9 nucleotides matching TRBD1. The V gene end was trimmed by 6 bases and the J gene end by 3 bases; junction bases not matched to a gene: 6. Germline V gene lookup returns CDR1 MDHEN and CDR2 SYDVKM. This CDR3 is 15 amino acids long. This CDR3 is CASRTGGDVNQPQHF. Written as DNA, the CDR3 is TGTGCCAGCAGAACAGGGGGCGACGTCAATCAGCCCCAGCATTTT.

This clonotype was counted ten times or more. This chain links TRBV5-1 with TRBJ2-3; D gene uncertain. This CDR3 has 13 amino acids. V lost 2 bases, J lost 1 base, and 5 bases lay in between. CDR1 and CDR2 (germline): SGHRS, YFSETQ. CDR3 nucleotides: TGCGCCAGCAGCTTCGAAGGCACAGATACGCAGTATTTT. Translating gives CASSFEGTDTQYF. Filled out from reference TRBV5-1 and TRBJ2-3, the complete variable domain reads KAGVTQTPRYLIKTRGQQVTLSCSPISGHRSVSWYQQTPGQGLQFLFEYFSETQRNKGNFPGRFSGRQFSNSRSEMNVSTLELGDSALYLCASSFEGTDTQYFGPGTRLTVL.

A single count supports this clonotype. A single base separates this from a much larger clone, so it may be a read error. This chain links TRBV30 with TRBJ2-3; no firm D call. Germline V gives CDR1 GTSNPN, CDR2 SVGIG (reference sequence). This CDR3 spans 11 amino acids. The CDR3 is CAWSRGDMQYF. In DNA, the CDR3 is TGTGCCTGGAGTCGTGGAGATATGCAGTATTTT.

There are a few counts of this clonotype. V gene TRBV7-2 combines with J gene TRBJ1-2; D perhaps matches TRBD1 (5 bases). This CDR3 spans 18 amino acids. Trimming took 2 bases from V and 0 from J, leaving 19 bases between them. Germline CDR1 SGHTA, CDR2 FQGNSA. The CDR3 region has the DNA TGTGCCAGCAGCTTAATCCTCAGGATGGGGGGTACTAACTATGGCTACACCTTC. Translation: CASSLILRMGGTNYGYTF.

The chain carries TRBV5-1 and TRBJ2-1, with 7 bases fitting TRBD2. The CDR3 runs 15 residues. Germline CDR1 reads SGHRS; CDR2 reads YFSETQ. The junction had 4 bases not matched to a gene; V was cut back by 0 bases and J by 4 bases. As DNA, the CDR3 is TGCGCCAGCAGCTTGGTGCGGGAGTCTTACAATGAGCAGTTCTTC. Translation: CASSLVRESYNEQFF.

This clonotype was observed a few times. The rearrangement links TRBV7-2 to TRBJ2-6; perhaps TRBD1 as D (5 bases). Germline CDR1 and CDR2: SGHTA and FQGNSA. V lost 7 bases to trimming and J lost 0 bases, with 7 bases between them. The CDR3 is 14 residues long. The CDR3: CASTRASGANVLTF. CDR3 DNA: TGTGCCAGCACCAGGGCCTCTGGGGCCAACGTCCTGACTTTC.

This clonotype was seen at least ten times. V gene TRBV19 combines with J gene TRBJ1-1; possible D gene TRBD1, 6 bases. Trimming took off 9 bases at V and 1 base at J, with 18 bases between the two ends. The CDR3 sequence is 15 residues long. The V gene's germline CDR1 is LNHDA and CDR2 SQIVND (reference sequence). CDR3 DNA sequence: TGTGCCAGCCAGTCTGGGGACACACAGAACACTGAAGCTTTCTTT. Translation gives CASQSGDTQNTEAFF.

This clonotype was found many times. This rearrangement joins TRBV28 to TRBJ1-1; tentative D call: TRBD1 (6 bases). The V gene's germline CDR1 is MDHEN and CDR2 SYDVKM. This CDR3 comprises 13 residues. The germline V and J ends were trimmed by 5 bases and 5 bases, with 12 bases remaining between them. In DNA form, the CDR3 reads TGTGCCAGCAGTAGCAGGGGAAGGACTGAAGCTTTCTTT. Translation: CASSSRGRTEAFF.

This clonotype was seen repeatedly, ten times or more. The J gene is TRBJ2-3, the V gene TRBV27; tentative D call: TRBD1 (7 bases). The CDR3 spans 15 residues. Germline assignment: CDR1 MNHEY and CDR2 SMNVEV (reference sequence). The V and J ends lost 5 bases and 1 base respectively, with 13 bases between them. The CDR3 region is CASSPFRGGTDTQYF. CDR3 nucleotides: TGTGCCAGCAGTCCGTTCAGGGGGGGCACAGATACGCAGTATTTT.